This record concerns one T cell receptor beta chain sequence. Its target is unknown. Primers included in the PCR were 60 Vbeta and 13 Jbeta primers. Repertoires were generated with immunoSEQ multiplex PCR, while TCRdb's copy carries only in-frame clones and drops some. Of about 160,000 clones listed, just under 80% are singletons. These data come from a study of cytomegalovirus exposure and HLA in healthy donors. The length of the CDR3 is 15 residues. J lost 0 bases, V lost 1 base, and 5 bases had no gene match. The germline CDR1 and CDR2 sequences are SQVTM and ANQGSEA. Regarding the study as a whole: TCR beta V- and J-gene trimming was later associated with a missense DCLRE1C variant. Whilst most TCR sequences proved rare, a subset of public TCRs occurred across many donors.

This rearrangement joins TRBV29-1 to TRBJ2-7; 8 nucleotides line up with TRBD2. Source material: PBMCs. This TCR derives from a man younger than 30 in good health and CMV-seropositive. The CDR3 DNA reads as TGCAGCGTTGAAGTCGCCGGGAGGGCCTCCTACGAGCAGTACTTC. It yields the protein CSVEVAGRASYEQYF.